These T cell receptor beta chains were read from a single sample in a study of blood T cell repertoires in COVID-19. TCRdb's copy holds only in-frame clones and misses some; the assay was immunoSEQ multiplex PCR. The sample carries fewer than 300,000 clones, 85% recorded once. Sequencing was done on a sample of peripheral blood. The source is a man in his fifties with active or convalescent COVID-19. CDR3s include the opening cysteine and the closing phenylalanine or tryptophan. A D gene is named only where the DNA matches it firmly. Size tells how often a clone was seen (once, few, many) or the class of an expanded clone, and some rows leave it out.

V,size,D,J,CDR3,DNA
TRBV4-3,once,TRBD1,TRBJ1-5,CASSQGTGAGQPQHF,TGCGCCAGCAGCCAAGGAACAGGGGCGGGTCAGCCCCAGCATTTT
TRBV15,-,-,TRBJ2-5,CATSRVQRAAETQYF,TGTGCCACCAGCAGAGTCCAGCGGGCCGCTGAGACCCAGTACTTC
TRBV4-1,-,-,TRBJ2-1,CASSQDHGPNEQFF,TGCGCCAGCAGCCAAGATCATGGGCCCAATGAGCAGTTCTTC
TRBV4-1,-,TRBD2,TRBJ2-5,CASSPDGLAVKETQYF,TGCGCCAGCAGCCCGGACGGACTAGCGGTAAAAGAGACCCAGTACTTC
TRBV19,-,TRBD1,TRBJ1-4,CASSNDRGRTEKLFF,TGTGCCAGTAGTAACGACAGGGGGCGAACTGAAAAACTGTTTTTT
TRBV7-3,-,-,TRBJ1-6,CASSLTSTGNSPLHF,TGTGCCAGCAGCTTAACGTCAACGGGGAATTCACCCCTCCACTTT
TRBV29-1,once,-,TRBJ2-1,CSVVETVYNEQFF,TGCAGCGTTGTCGAGACTGTATACAATGAGCAGTTCTTC
TRBV27,-,-,TRBJ1-3,CATRGRTGNTIYF,TGTGCCACCCGAGGGCGTACGGGAAACACCATATATTTT
TRBV30,-,-,TRBJ1-6,CAWSVPGSYNSPLHF,TGTGCCTGGAGTGTCCCCGGCTCCTATAATTCACCCCTCCACTTT
TRBV7-3,few,TRBD2,TRBJ2-1,CASSPEGLVSHEQFF,TGTGCCAGCAGCCCCGAAGGACTAGTAAGCCATGAGCAGTTCTTC
TRBV6-5,-,-,TRBJ2-5,CASSYSPLRETQYF,TGTGCCAGCAGTTACTCCCCTTTGAGAGAGACCCAGTACTTC
TRBV7-2,once,-,TRBJ2-1,CASSLGTVNEQFF,TGTGCCAGCAGCTTAGGGACAGTCAATGAGCAGTTCTTC
TRBV28,-,-,TRBJ1-2,CASSSSILHGYTF,TGTGCCAGCAGCTCGAGTATTTTGCATGGCTACACCTTC
TRBV27,-,-,TRBJ1-5,CASSLWQGNQPQHF,TGTGCCAGCAGTTTATGGCAGGGCAATCAGCCCCAGCATTTT
TRBV7-3,once,TRBD2,TRBJ2-5,CASSPLAGGRETQYF,TGTGCCAGCAGCCCCTTAGCGGGAGGAAGAGAGACCCAGTACTTC
TRBV19,few,-,TRBJ1-1,CASSMGRGEAFF,TGTGCCAGTAGTATGGGGAGAGGTGAAGCTTTCTTT
TRBV29-1,-,-,TRBJ1-1,CSVAILGATEAFF,TGCAGCGTTGCCATCCTGGGGGCCACTGAAGCTTTCTTT
TRBV7-9,-,-,TRBJ1-2,CASSLGTPDGYTF,TGTGCCAGCAGCTTGGGGACACCAGATGGCTACACCTTC
TRBV5-5,few,-,TRBJ2-7,CASSTTYRSSSYEQYF,TGTGCCAGCAGCACCACTTACAGGTCAAGCTCCTACGAGCAGTACTTC
TRBV6-5,-,-,TRBJ2-7,CASSYSTVSEQYF,TGTGCCAGCAGTTACTCGACTGTTTCCGAGCAGTACTTC
TRBV7-2,-,TRBD2,TRBJ2-5,CASSSSGSLGETQYF,TGTGCCAGCAGCTCTAGCGGGAGTCTAGGCGAGACCCAGTACTTC
TRBV24-1,-,TRBD1,TRBJ1-5,CATSGTGPHQPQHF,TGTGCCACCAGTGGGACAGGACCTCATCAGCCCCAGCATTTT
TRBV7-2,-,-,TRBJ1-6,CASSLDSYSPLHF,TGTGCCAGCAGCTTAGACAGTTATTCACCCCTCCACTTT
TRBV18,-,-,TRBJ1-4,CASSPQAGPNEKLFF,TGTGCCAGCTCACCACAAGCGGGACCTAATGAAAAACTGTTTTTT
TRBV7-9,few,-,TRBJ2-7,CASSLYYSDEQYF,TGTGCCAGCAGCTTATACTACTCGGACGAGCAGTACTTC
TRBV3-1/TRBV3-2,-,-,TRBJ2-1,CASSQRRDYNEQFF,TGTGCCAGCAGCCAAAGGCGGGATTACAATGAGCAGTTCTTC
TRBV30,-,TRBD2,TRBJ2-7,CAWSRRAGSYEQYF,TGTGCCTGGAGCAGGCGAGCGGGATCCTACGAGCAGTACTTC
TRBV7-2,-,-,TRBJ2-1,CASSTRTGNEQFF,TGTGCCAGCAGCACCCGTACGGGGAATGAGCAGTTCTTC